Sequencing of this T cell receptor (beta chain) was carried out in a study of blood T cell repertoires in COVID-19. Study summary: COVID-19 samples from acute and convalescent phases originated in the United States, Italy and Spain.

Per the original data handling: Amplifying reference gene primers gave estimates of nucleated cell counts. Sequencing used immunoSEQ multiplex PCR; TCRdb keeps in-frame clones, though not all of them. That table supplies the V and J calls and clone size; D and trimming were determined from the DNA. Among around 90,000 clones listed, 80% to 95% were seen once. In germline, CDR1 is SGDLS, CDR2 YYNGEE. The CDR3 length is 15 residues. Trimming took 4 bases from V and 4 from J; bases not matched to a gene: 5. This clonotype was obtained from a woman in her fifties or sixties with active COVID-19. Specimen: peripheral blood. This chain uses TRBV9 with TRBJ2-2; TRBD1 agrees at 9 bases. CDR3 region: CASSLDRGITGELFF. The DNA of the CDR3 is TGTGCCAGCAGCTTGGACAGGGGAATCACCGGGGAGCTGTTTTTT.